This TCR beta chain was captured in a study of cytomegalovirus exposure and HLA in healthy donors. Turning to this clone: Its antigen is undetermined.

With 60 Vbeta and 13 Jbeta primers, the PCR was carried out. Assay used: immunoSEQ multiplex PCR; TCRdb lists only in-frame clones, some missing. The data show around 160,000 clones, approximately 82% seen once. Study-level findings and limits: Immune exposure data for these donors was limited to CMV serostatus.

This CDR3 has 13 amino acids. V was trimmed by 3 bases and J by 7 bases, leaving 13 bases between them. CDR1 and CDR2 (germline): SGHVS, FNYEAQ. The clonotype originates from a male donor in good health and CMV-seronegative. This chain links TRBV7-6 with TRBJ2-7; D possibly corresponds to TRBD2 (6 bases). Sequenced material: PBMCs. Here the CDR3 DNA reads TGTGCCAGCAGCTTTCTAGAGGCGGGGGAGCAGTACTTC. Translating gives CASSFLEAGEQYF.